The rows below give T cell receptor beta chains drawn from one sample of a study of T cell responses to AZD1222 COVID-19 vaccine. Clones were sequenced by immunoSEQ multiplex PCR, and TCRdb holds only the in-frame ones, with some missing. The repertoire holds 150,000 to 200,000 clones, with around 89% as singletons. This sample comprised peripheral blood, obtained 28 days after the second dose of the MenACWY control vaccine. Receptors originate from an adult who received the MenACWY meningococcal vaccine as a control. Both conserved end residues are part of each CDR3. Fields, in order: J gene, clone size, D gene, V gene, CDR3 length, CDR3 DNA, CDR3 protein. D genes are given only for firm matches. Rows may omit the clone size; those that give it use once, few, many or a size class.

J: TRBJ2-7; size: -; D: -; V: TRBV29-1; length: 18; DNA: TGCAGCGTTGTTCGGATAACTAGTTGGGGTCGGGAAGATTACGAGCAGTACTTC; CDR3: CSVVRITSWGREDYEQYF
J: TRBJ2-1; size: -; D: -; V: TRBV30; length: 17; DNA: TGTGCCTGGAGTATCGACTCTACTAGGTTCGGTCTCAATGAGCAGTTCTTC; CDR3: CAWSIDSTRFGLNEQFF
J: TRBJ2-5; size: -; D: -; V: TRBV14; length: 13; DNA: TGTGCCAGCAGCCAAGGGACAAAAGAGACCCAGTACTTC; CDR3: CASSQGTKETQYF
J: TRBJ2-5; size: once; D: TRBD1; V: TRBV2; length: 14; DNA: TGTGCCAGCGAACGGGACAGCCGCTTTGGGACCCAGTACTTC; CDR3: CASERDSRFGTQYF
J: TRBJ2-7; size: -; D: TRBD1; V: TRBV28; length: 16; DNA: TGTGCCAGCAGTTCCCAAGGGACAGGGGGTGGGTACGAGCAGTACTTC; CDR3: CASSSQGTGGGYEQYF
J: TRBJ1-4; size: -; D: TRBD1; V: TRBV12-3/TRBV12-4; length: 13; DNA: TGTGCCAGCAGCAGGGGGTTGGATGAAAAACTGTTTTTT; CDR3: CASSRGLDEKLFF
J: TRBJ2-3; size: -; D: -; V: TRBV24-1; length: 14; DNA: TGTGCCACCAGTGGTGCGGGGTTGACAGATACGCAGTATTTT; CDR3: CATSGAGLTDTQYF
J: TRBJ1-6; size: -; D: TRBD1; V: TRBV7-2; length: 16; DNA: TGTGCCAGCAGCTCTCAGGGGGGCTCCTATAATTCACCCCTCCACTTT; CDR3: CASSSQGGSYNSPLHF
J: TRBJ2-7; size: -; D: TRBD1; V: TRBV10-3; length: 15; DNA: TGTGCCATCAGTGAAGAGACAGGGGGCTCCTACGAGCAGTACTTC; CDR3: CAISEETGGSYEQYF
J: TRBJ1-2; size: few; D: -; V: TRBV7-6; length: 18; DNA: TGTGCCAGCAGCCCTAGGGGGGGTGTGCCAACCCCCGGGTATGGCTACACCTTC; CDR3: CASSPRGGVPTPGYGYTF
J: TRBJ2-1; size: -; D: -; V: TRBV9; length: 13; DNA: TGTGCCAGCAGCGTAGACTCCTACAATGAGCAGTTCTTC; CDR3: CASSVDSYNEQFF